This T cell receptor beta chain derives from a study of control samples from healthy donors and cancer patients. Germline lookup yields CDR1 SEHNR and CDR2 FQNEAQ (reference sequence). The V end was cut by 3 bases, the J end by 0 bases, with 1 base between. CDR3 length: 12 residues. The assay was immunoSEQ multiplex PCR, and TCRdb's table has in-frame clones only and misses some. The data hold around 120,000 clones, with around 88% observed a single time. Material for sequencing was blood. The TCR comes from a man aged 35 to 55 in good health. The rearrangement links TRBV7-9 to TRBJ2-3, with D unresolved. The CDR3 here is CASSFSTDTQYF. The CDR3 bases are TGTGCCAGCAGCTTTAGCACAGATACGCAGTATTTT.